This record covers a single TCR beta chain. This clone was observed a single time. Its antigen is currently not known. Base-call qualities are not available, and no considerably larger clone is one nucleotide away. This record belongs to a study of shared clonotypes between healthy human individuals (dated by TCRdb to 2020 to 2022). Some background on the complete study: The cohort included three men and a couple of women between 18 and 49 years of age. Per donor, three plates each were used for CD4 naive and CD4 memory, two for CD8 naive, and one for CD8 memory. To estimate repertoire size and how much clonotypes are shared between individuals, the study performed deep sequencing of blood TCR repertoires from roughly five healthy adults. To increase sequencing depth and limit assay-specific biases, different laboratories used diverse techniques to prepare libraries and sequence TCR repertoires. Each donor's leukapheresis produced roughly between roughly 0.85 and 10 billion PBMCs. The investigation overall reported the following: Higher generation probabilities were observed for clonotypes shared by all four sorted-subset donors than for non-shared clonotypes. Pairwise subsampling led to the expectation that sequencing depth would affect the degree of clonotype sharing among donors. Rarefaction of sorted-subset datasets indicated incomplete sequencing despite the large sequencing depth. Estimated clonotype richness was generally larger for naive than for memory subsets. The small number of donors limited the genetic and exposure-history diversity represented. About 5% of naive CD4, 3.5% of naive CD8, approximately 2.2% of memory CD4, and roughly 0.4% of memory CD8 clonotypes were shared across a few donors. Sampling was limited to blood, and TCR repertoires in tissue likely differ from TCR repertoires in blood.

For the CD8 naive samples, CD45RO-negative cells were positively selected for CCR7, yielding a CD45RA+CCR7+ population from which TemRA cells were excluded. The donors were healthy, HIV-negative adults with no recently reported acute infections or vaccinations. All donors were Caucasian adults living in Nashville, Tennessee, USA. Blood was obtained by leukapheresis, after which PBMCs were separated by Ficoll-Histopaque density gradient centrifugation and cryopreserved in liquid nitrogen vapor phase. Analytical flow cytometry was used to check the purity and quantity of each magnetically sorted T cell population. Each sorted fraction had its genomic DNA isolated and then quantified by UV absorbance on a Nanodrop 2000c. TCR CDR3 regions were amplified from genomic DNA by multiplex PCR using the deep immunoSEQ assay. Extracted genomic DNA from each cell subset was distributed evenly across all wells of several immunoSEQ 96-well plates, and each plate was treated as a replicate. For sorted subsets, each replicate PCR was loaded with roughly 200 ng genomic DNA, equivalent to 25,000 to 30,000 T cell genomes. The purified libraries were quantified using a Qubit 3.0 fluorometer, sized with a Bioanalyzer 2100, and then quantified again using the KAPA Library Quantification kit. Each immunoSEQ 96-well plate was sequenced on its own single-read 150-cycle Illumina NextSeq 550 flow cell. As for the original processing: Because the immunoSEQ output included only junctional sequences and no quality scores, the filtering could not be the same as the filtering used for full-length reads. To assign V/J genes and CDR3, sequences were annotated using PyIR, a Python wrapper for IgBLAST v1.9, with IMGT germline references. Any read was removed if the V/J assignment was weak (E-value above 1e-6), the CDR3 was missing, or the read contained stop codons, out-of-frame junctions, or ambiguous translated residues. V3J clonotypes were defined as sequences sharing the same inferred V gene, J gene, and CDR3 amino acid sequence. Percentage overlap between repertoires was computed as shared unique clonotypes divided by the size of the smaller repertoire. RTK rarefaction, the Chao1 estimator, and Recon v2.1 estimates of unobserved clonotypes were used to assess repertoire richness. Generation probabilities for all TCRbeta clonotypes obtained by the gDNA method from a handful of donors were computed using OLGA. Here the immuneACCESS table is served through TCRdb, limited to in-frame sequences with V and J called. Missing clones are a known gap in these copies; in checked studies unresolved V genes cover under half, and the rest lacks a known reason. Clonal size and the V and J genes are those of that table, whereas D and trimming came from the DNA. This sample is represented by around 1,900,000 clones; roughly 95% of them were singletons. The ten largest make up about 1.7% of the sample.

For CDR1 and CDR2, the germline V gene lists SNHLY and FYNNEI. The trim is 6 bases for V and 0 bases for J, with a gap of 22 bases between the germline ends. The cysteine opens and the phenylalanine closes a CDR3 of 18 amino acids. Kept here is only the CDR3 DNA, which spans 54 bases and is read in frame from base 1. The sequenced sample consisted of naive CD8+ T cells from PBMCs. Reading the label with the study, this specimen's cell subset or site is: CD45RA+CCR7+. The chain couples TRBV2 to TRBJ2-3; perhaps TRBD2 is the D gene, with 5 bases matching. The clonotype originates from a man between 18 and 29 years old in good health. Some clones in this sample may be carry-over from other donors' samples. The sequence in DNA is TGTGCCAGCAGGCCAAGGAGTCTACGTGGGAGTAGCACAGATACGCAGTATTTT. The translation is CASRPRSLRGSSTDTQYF. Reference TRBV2 and TRBJ2-3 genes cover what lies past the CDR3, so the full variable domain is EPEVTQTPSHQVTQMGQEVILRCVPISNHLYFYWYRQILGQKVEFLVSFYNNEISEKSEIFDDQFSVERPDGSNFTLKIRSTKLEDSAMYFCASRPRSLRGSSTDTQYFGPGTRLTVL.